This T cell receptor (beta chain) was obtained from a study of PD-1 blockade in classical Hodgkin lymphoma. General study points: Complete responders showed a baseline diversity that resembled the diversity of newly diagnosed patients. The study found that TCR diversity rose significantly by C4D1 in CD4+ but not CD8+ cells. Reports indicated that newly diagnosed patients had lower baseline TCR diversity than healthy donors did.

The method was immunoSEQ multiplex PCR; TCRdb's version includes in-frame clones alone and lacks a portion of them. The sample shows 20,000 to 30,000 clones, around 69% of them seen only once. V lost 5 bases, J lost 5 bases, and 8 bases stayed unmatched. The CDR3 runs to 15 residues. Germline CDR1 and CDR2: LNHDA and SQIVND (reference sequence). Details on this clone: Antigen: not known.

Every patient experienced relapse after autologous stem cell transplantation, and brentuximab vedotin exposure varied. The study recorded best responses of complete response, partial response or progressive disease. The rearrangement links TRBV19 to TRBJ2-1; TRBD2 aligns across 8 bases. This clonotype was obtained from a human donor with classical Hodgkin lymphoma. The specimen was peripheral blood mononuclear cells (PBMCs), collected before the second cycle of nivolumab. In DNA, the CDR3 is TGTGCCAGTAGTCCGGCTAGCGGGTTCAACAATGAGCAGTTCTTC. It encodes CASSPASGFNNEQFF. The variable domain in full, completed from reference TRBV19 and TRBJ2-1, reads DGGITQSPKYLFRKEGQNVTLSCEQNLNHDAMYWYRQDPGQGLRLIYYSQIVNDFQKGDIAEGYSVSREKKESFPLTVTSAQKNPTAFYLCASSPASGFNNEQFFGPGTRLTVL.